Each of the 27 T cell receptor beta chains below was sequenced from the same sample in a study of blood T cell repertoires in COVID-19. Assay: immunoSEQ multiplex PCR; the TCRdb copy retains only in-frame clones and omits some. The profile shows under 300,000 clones, less than 85% of them singletons. Material: peripheral blood. These receptors were taken from a man between 60 and 70 years old who had recovered from COVID-19.

This clone was seen a single time. The chain employs TRBV28 and TRBJ2-5; D is uncertain. The CDR3 totals 12 residues. V lost 5 bases to trimming and J lost 5 bases, with 9 bases between them. In germline, CDR1 is MDHEN, CDR2 SYDVKM. Here the CDR3 reads CASSLSEETQYF. The CDR3 coding sequence is TGTGCCAGCAGTCTCTCTGAGGAGACCCAGTACTTC.

The gene calls are TRBV19 and TRBJ1-1; TRBD1 might be the D (5 bases). This CDR3 is 15 amino acids long. V gave up 7 bases and J gave up 5 bases, with 20 bases separating them. The V gene's germline CDR1 is LNHDA and CDR2 SQIVND (reference sequence). CDR3 sequence: CASTLGGTRATEAFF. The CDR3 DNA reads as TGTGCCAGTACCCTTGGAGGGACCAGGGCTACTGAAGCTTTCTTT.

This sequence joins TRBV7-6 and TRBJ1-5, with TRBD1 identical over 7 bases. V gave up 4 bases and J gave up 7 bases; unmatched junction bases: 13. The CDR3 is 16 residues long. CDR1 SGHVS and CDR2 FNYEAQ come from the germline V gene. The CDR3 region has the DNA TGTGCCAGCAGCTCGGATATCAGGGGCAGGGGGCAGCCCCAGCATTTT. The encoded protein is CASSSDIRGRGQPQHF.

The rearrangement uses TRBV7-2 and TRBJ2-1; 12 bases align to TRBD2. Germline CDR1 and CDR2: SGHTA and FQGNSA. V trimming: 1 base; J trimming: 12 bases; junction bases outside the gene matches: 4. The CDR3 loop spans 14 amino acids. The CDR3 region is CASSLVLAGGSQFF. The CDR3 DNA follows: TGTGCCAGCAGCTTAGTACTAGCGGGAGGCTCGCAGTTCTTC.

V usage is TRBV5-4 and J usage is TRBJ2-5; tentative D call: TRBD1 (5 bases). CDR3 length: 15 residues. The germline gives CDR1 SGHNT, CDR2 YYREEE (reference sequence). Trimming stripped 0 bases from V and 2 bases from J, with 11 bases between. The chain's CDR3 is CASSLGTTRQETQYF. In DNA, the CDR3 is TGTGCCAGCAGCTTGGGGACAACCCGTCAAGAGACCCAGTACTTC. Full variable domain (remainder filled in from reference TRBV5-4 and TRBJ2-5): ETGVTQSPTHLIKTRGQQVTLRCSSQSGHNTVSWYQQALGQGPQFIFQYYREEENGRGNFPPRFSGLQFPNYSSELNVNALELDDSALYLCASSLGTTRQETQYFGPGTRLLVL.

The gene calls are TRBV12-5 and TRBJ2-1, with TRBD1 identical over 7 bases. CDR3 length: 14 residues. J was trimmed by 0 bases and V by 6 bases; bases with no gene match: 2. Germline CDR1 reads LGHNT; CDR2 reads FRNRAP. CDR3 DNA sequence: TGTGCTAGTGGGGGACAGAGCTCCTACAATGAGCAGTTCTTC. Encoded protein: CASGGQSSYNEQFF.

The chain employs TRBV21-1 and TRBJ2-3; the table assigns TRBD2, which was not confirmed against the DNA. TRBV21-1 represents a pseudogene. This CDR3 has 16 residues. CDR3 loop: CASTTESGRSTDTQYF. In nucleotides, the CDR3 is TGTGCCAGCACCACCGAAAGCGGGAGGTCCACAGATACGCAGTATTTT.

This chain connects TRBV2 to TRBJ2-7, with TRBD1 matching over 10 bases. The germline V gene has CDR1 SNHLY and CDR2 FYNNEI. CDR3 length: 15 residues. Losses at the gene ends were 5 bases for V and 3 bases for J; bases not matched to a gene: 7. CDR3 protein: CASSHPGQGFYEQYF. Here the CDR3 DNA reads TGTGCCAGCAGTCACCCGGGACAGGGGTTCTACGAGCAGTACTTC.

The chain employs TRBV7-2 and TRBJ2-7; D gene unclear. The germline V and J ends were trimmed by 6 bases and 0 bases, with 9 bases remaining between them. Germline V gene sequence: CDR1 SGHTA, CDR2 FQGNSA. This CDR3 is 13 amino acids long. CDR3 coding DNA: TGTGCCAGCAGAGAGGCCCGCTCCTACGAGCAGTACTTC. This encodes CASREARSYEQYF.

Here the CDR3 reads CASKSGGWKNIQYF. CDR3 DNA sequence: TGTGCCAGTAAATCCGGGGGGTGGAAAAACATTCAGTACTTC. The rearrangement uses TRBV28 and TRBJ2-4; 7 positions agree with TRBD2. The J segment lost 4 bases and the V segment lost 9 bases, leaving 9 bases of the junction unmatched. This CDR3 region has 14 residues. Germline loops: CDR1 MDHEN, CDR2 SYDVKM.

The V gene is TRBV4-1, the J gene TRBJ2-7; 7 bases agree with TRBD2. Germline lookup yields CDR1 MGHRA and CDR2 YSYEKL. The CDR3 loop spans 16 amino acids. Trimming at V came to 2 bases and at J to 2 bases, leaving 9 bases not matched to a gene. Here the CDR3 reads CASSQPGGSVPYEQYF. CDR3 nucleotide sequence: TGCGCCAGCAGCCAACCGGGCGGGAGTGTCCCCTACGAGCAGTACTTC.

V usage is TRBV12-3 or TRBV12-4 and J usage is TRBJ1-6; no definite D call. With 6 bases removed from V and 7 bases from J, the gap between germline ends came to 10 bases. This CDR3 has 13 amino acids. The CDR3 protein is CASSQQVNSPLHF. The CDR3 region has the DNA TGTGCCAGCAGCCAACAAGTAAATTCACCCCTCCACTTT.

The rearrangement joins TRBV4-2 to TRBJ2-3; tentative D call: TRBD2 (6 bases). Trimming stripped 10 bases from V and 0 bases from J, with 14 bases between. Germline values: CDR1 LGHNA, CDR2 YNFKEQ. This CDR3 region has 14 residues. CDR3 residues: CATGRQLSTDTQYF. CDR3 nucleotides: TGTGCCACCGGGAGACAGCTCAGCACAGATACGCAGTATTTT.

The V call is TRBV14, the J call TRBJ2-2, with TRBD1 as a possible D gene (5 bases). Germline CDR1 and CDR2: SGHDN and FVKESK. The CDR3 is made up of 15 amino acids. Trimming stripped 0 bases from V and 6 bases from J, with 11 bases between. The CDR3 loop is CASSQEIDSSGELFF. The DNA of the CDR3 is TGTGCCAGCAGCCAAGAGATTGACAGTTCCGGGGAGCTGTTTTTT.

The chain uses TRBV4-1 and TRBJ2-3, with 14 bases fitting TRBD2. The CDR3 covers 17 residues. Germline V gene lookup returns CDR1 MGHRA and CDR2 YSYEKL. Germline trimming cut 3 bases from V and 5 bases from J; bases unmatched to any gene: 7. This chain's CDR3 is CASSQMGLAGVIDTQYF. The CDR3, as DNA: TGCGCCAGCAGCCAGATGGGACTAGCGGGAGTGATAGATACGCAGTATTTT.

The V call is TRBV3-1 (or the pseudogene TRBV3-2), the J call TRBJ1-1, with 10 bases aligning to TRBD1. The V segment lost 5 bases and the J segment 6 bases; nucleotides outside the gene matches: 9. Germline CDR1 and CDR2: LGHDT and YNNKEL (reference sequence). The CDR3 consists of 15 residues. The CDR3: CASSLTGTGVAEAFF. Written as DNA, the CDR3 is TGTGCCAGCAGCTTAACCGGGACAGGGGTCGCTGAAGCTTTCTTT.

The chain links TRBV3-1 (or the pseudogene TRBV3-2) to TRBJ1-3, with a tentative D call TRBD1 (6 bases). The CDR3 covers 18 residues. Trimming removed 0 bases from V and 0 bases from J, with 15 bases in between. Looked up from germline, CDR1 is LGHDT and CDR2 is YNNKEL (reference sequence). The CDR3 DNA is TGTGCCAGCAGCCAAGATGCGATGAGGGGGTACTCTGGAAACACCATATATTTT. It codes for CASSQDAMRGYSGNTIYF.

V gene TRBV9 combines with J gene TRBJ2-4; 11 bases are shared with TRBD2. This CDR3 has 17 amino acids. CDR1 and CDR2 from the germline V gene are SGDLS and YYNGEE. Trimming cost V 4 bases and J 4 bases; bases outside gene matches: 10. The CDR3 loop reads CASSSVAGGNRKNIQYF. The CDR3 DNA reads as TGTGCCAGCAGCTCCGTAGCGGGAGGGAACAGAAAAAACATTCAGTACTTC. Variable domain in full (rest from reference TRBV9 and TRBJ2-4): DSGVTQTPKHLITATGQRVTLRCSPRSGDLSVYWYQQSLDQGLQFLIQYYNGEERAKGNILERFSAQQFPDLHSELNLSSLELGDSALYFCASSSVAGGNRKNIQYFGAGTRLSVL.

The V and J genes are TRBV6-5 and TRBJ2-7; D gene ambiguous. Germline V gives CDR1 MNHEY, CDR2 SVGAGI. With 6 bases removed from V and 0 bases from J, the gap between germline ends came to 6 bases. The CDR3 is 12 residues long. CDR3 bases: TGTGCCAGCAGCCAGGCCTCCTACGAGCAGTACTTC. This encodes CASSQASYEQYF.

This clone was seen a handful of times. The V and J genes are TRBV3-1 (or the pseudogene TRBV3-2) and TRBJ2-1, with D possibly matching TRBD2 (5 bases). Germline lookup yields CDR1 LGHDT and CDR2 YNNKEL (reference sequence). With 1 base removed from V and 13 bases from J, the gap between germline ends came to 8 bases. This CDR3 comprises 11 residues. The CDR3 sequence is CASSQGTPQFF. In DNA, the CDR3 is TGTGCCAGCAGCCAAGGGACTCCTCAGTTCTTC.

CDR3 loop: CASSWTRAEAFF. CDR3 nucleotide sequence: TGTGCCAGCAGTTGGACTCGGGCTGAAGCTTTCTTT. The V and J genes are TRBV12-3 or TRBV12-4 and TRBJ1-1; D gene ambiguous. The CDR3 is made up of 12 amino acids. V gave up 4 bases and J gave up 6 bases, with 9 bases separating them.

A single count supports this clone. The chain uses TRBV13 and TRBJ2-3; TRBD1 agrees at 12 bases. Germline CDR1 reads PRHDT; CDR2 reads FYEKMQ (reference sequence). CDR3 length: 15 residues. Trimming took 3 bases from V and 4 from J; bases not matched to a gene: 2. CDR3 region: CASSLGTGGADTQYF. CDR3 bases: TGTGCCAGCAGCTTGGGGACAGGGGGCGCAGATACGCAGTATTTT.

The rearrangement joins TRBV5-1 to TRBJ2-7, with TRBD1 matching over 7 bases. The CDR3 totals 16 residues. Germline V CDR1 and CDR2: SGHRS, YFSETQ. The trim removed 4 bases at V and 2 bases at J, leaving 12 bases unmatched. The chain's CDR3 is CASSRGGGLAAYEQYF. DNA of the CDR3: TGCGCCAGCAGCCGAGGGGGCGGGCTAGCCGCCTACGAGCAGTACTTC.

This chain joins TRBV11-2 and TRBJ1-1, with 7 bases lining up with TRBD1. Germline lookup yields CDR1 SGHAT and CDR2 FQNNGV. Trimming cost V 5 bases and J 4 bases; bases outside gene matches: 7. This CDR3 has 14 residues. This chain's CDR3 is CASSPDRVGTEAFF. The CDR3 DNA sequence: TGTGCCAGCAGCCCAGACAGGGTGGGCACTGAAGCTTTCTTT.

The chain uses TRBV21-1 and TRBJ2-4; whether TRBD1, the table's D call, matches the DNA was not checked. TRBV21-1 is annotated as a pseudogene. This CDR3 has 17 amino acids. CDR3 protein: CASSKVTDRGSKNIQYF. CDR3 sequence (DNA): TGTGCCAGCAGCAAAGTAACGGACAGGGGAAGCAAAAACATTCAGTACTTC.

The rearrangement joins TRBV19 to TRBJ2-3; tentative D call: TRBD2 (5 bases). Per the germline V gene, CDR1 is LNHDA and CDR2 is SQIVND (reference sequence). V gave up 4 bases and J gave up 0 bases, with 20 bases separating them. This CDR3 contains 18 residues. The CDR3 protein is CASSTSTVGRTSTDTQYF. DNA for the CDR3: TGTGCCAGTAGTACGTCCACTGTTGGACGGACTAGCACAGATACGCAGTATTTT.

This clone was picked up one time. The chain combines TRBV7-8 with TRBJ2-7; tentative D call: TRBD2 (5 bases). From germline, CDR1 is SGHVS and CDR2 FQNEAQ. This CDR3 region has 14 residues. Trimming pared 1 base from V and 5 bases from J, leaving 12 bases between. CDR3 region: CASSLGGSSHEQYF. Here the CDR3 DNA reads TGTGCCAGCAGCTTAGGTGGGAGTAGTCACGAGCAGTACTTC.